The T cell receptor beta chain under discussion was sequenced for a study of Tregs in tolerant kidney transplant recipients. Study outcomes and limitations: This study did not directly address biological reproducibility.

A remark on this clone: Antigen: not known.

Method: immunoSEQ multiplex PCR; TCRdb's copy keeps in-frame clones and lacks some. The table includes about 120,000 clones, around 91% detected once. Sequencing was carried out using CD4+ T cells from blood. This clonotype was obtained from a human donor in good health.

CDR3 in DNA: TGTGCCAGTAACAGCGGGAGATTAGACGAGCAGTACTTC. This sequence encodes CASNSGRLDEQYF. This rearrangement joins TRBV19 to TRBJ2-7; 8 nucleotides line up with TRBD2. Per the germline V gene, CDR1 is LNHDA and CDR2 is SQIVND (reference sequence). The CDR3 is made up of 13 amino acids. The V and J ends lost 7 bases and 5 bases, in that order; junction bases with no gene match: 7. Based on the CDR3 plus reference TRBV19 and TRBJ2-7, the full variable domain is DGGITQSPKYLFRKEGQNVTLSCEQNLNHDAMYWYRQDPGQGLRLIYYSQIVNDFQKGDIAEGYSVSREKKESFPLTVTSAQKNPTAFYLCASNSGRLDEQYFGPGTRLTVT.